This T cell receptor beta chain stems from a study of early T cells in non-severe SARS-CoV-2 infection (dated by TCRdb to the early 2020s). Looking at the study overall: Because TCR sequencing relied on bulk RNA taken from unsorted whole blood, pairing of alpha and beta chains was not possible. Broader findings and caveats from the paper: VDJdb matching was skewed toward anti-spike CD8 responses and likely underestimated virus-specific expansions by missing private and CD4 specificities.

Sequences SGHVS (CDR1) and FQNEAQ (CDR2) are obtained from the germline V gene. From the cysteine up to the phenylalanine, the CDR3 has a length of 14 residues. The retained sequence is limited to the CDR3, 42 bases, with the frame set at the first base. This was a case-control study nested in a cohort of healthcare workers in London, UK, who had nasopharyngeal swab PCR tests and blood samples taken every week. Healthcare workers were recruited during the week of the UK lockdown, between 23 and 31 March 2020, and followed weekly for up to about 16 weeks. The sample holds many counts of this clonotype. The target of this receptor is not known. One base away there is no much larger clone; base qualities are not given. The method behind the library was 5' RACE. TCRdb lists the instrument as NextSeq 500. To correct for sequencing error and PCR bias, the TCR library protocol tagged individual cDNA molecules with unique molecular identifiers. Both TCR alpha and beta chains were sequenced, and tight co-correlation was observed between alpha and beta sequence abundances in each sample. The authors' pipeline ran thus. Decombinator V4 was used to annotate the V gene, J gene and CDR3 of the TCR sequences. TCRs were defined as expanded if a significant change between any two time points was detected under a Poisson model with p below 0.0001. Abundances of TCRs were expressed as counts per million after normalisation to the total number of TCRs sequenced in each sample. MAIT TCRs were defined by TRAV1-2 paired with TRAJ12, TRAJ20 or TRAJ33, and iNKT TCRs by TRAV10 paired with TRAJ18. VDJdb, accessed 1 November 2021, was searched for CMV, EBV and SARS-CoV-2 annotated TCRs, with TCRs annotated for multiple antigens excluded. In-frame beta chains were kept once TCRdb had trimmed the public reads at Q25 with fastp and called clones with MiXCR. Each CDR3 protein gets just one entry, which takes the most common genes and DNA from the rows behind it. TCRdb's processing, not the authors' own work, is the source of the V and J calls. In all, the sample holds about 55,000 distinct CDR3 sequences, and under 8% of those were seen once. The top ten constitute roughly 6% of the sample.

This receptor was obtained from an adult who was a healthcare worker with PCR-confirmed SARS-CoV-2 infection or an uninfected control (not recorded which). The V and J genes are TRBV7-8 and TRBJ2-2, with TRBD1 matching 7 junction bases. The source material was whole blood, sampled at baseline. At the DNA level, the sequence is TGTGGGTCCCGACAGGGTCCAAACACCGGGGAGCTGTTTTTT. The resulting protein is CGSRQGPNTGELFF.